The source of this T cell receptor beta chain is a study of T cell responses to AZD1222 COVID-19 vaccine. The CDR3 totals 11 residues. Germline CDR1 SGHTS, CDR2 YDEGEE. Trimming took off 2 bases at V and 3 bases at J, with 0 bases between the two ends. The assay was immunoSEQ multiplex PCR, and TCRdb's table has in-frame clones only and misses some. The sample holds over 150,000 clones, over 75% seen once. This clonotype was sampled from an adult who received the AZD1222 COVID-19 vaccine. The chain combines TRBV5-8 with TRBJ2-1; no definite D call. This sample comprised peripheral blood, obtained 28 days after the second AZD1222 dose. The DNA for the CDR3 is TGTGCCAGCAGCTTCTACAATGAGCAGTTCTTC. Protein sequence: CASSFYNEQFF.